The source of this T cell receptor beta chain is a study of T cells in women clearing cervical HPV infection. Study-wide context: Case blood was drawn a median about 150 days after lesion detection. Overall study results and limits: Unknown T-cell numbers per sample may underlie the richness differences.

The V end lost 6 bases, the J end lost 6 bases, and 12 bases lay between the germline ends. Per the germline V gene, CDR1 is KGHSH and CDR2 is LQKENI. The CDR3 has 13 amino acids. Assay used: immunoSEQ multiplex PCR; TCRdb lists only in-frame clones, some missing. The ten most abundant clones cover roughly 1.2% of a sample with about 45,000 clones. A note on this clone: Its specificity is unknown. The read comes to an end 3 residues before the CDR3 does, leaving the germline J gene to fill in the end.

Sequencing was carried out using blood buffy coat. The clonotype was recovered from a woman aged 18-69 years with a cervical HPV16 infection that either progressed to CIN3+ or cleared (not recorded which). This chain connects TRBV18 to TRBJ1-5; perhaps TRBD1 as D (5 bases). The covered CDR3 bases are TGTGCCAGCTCGTCGACAGTGAGTCAGCCC. Translating it yields CASSSTVSQP. The entire CDR3 is CASSSTVSQPQHF.